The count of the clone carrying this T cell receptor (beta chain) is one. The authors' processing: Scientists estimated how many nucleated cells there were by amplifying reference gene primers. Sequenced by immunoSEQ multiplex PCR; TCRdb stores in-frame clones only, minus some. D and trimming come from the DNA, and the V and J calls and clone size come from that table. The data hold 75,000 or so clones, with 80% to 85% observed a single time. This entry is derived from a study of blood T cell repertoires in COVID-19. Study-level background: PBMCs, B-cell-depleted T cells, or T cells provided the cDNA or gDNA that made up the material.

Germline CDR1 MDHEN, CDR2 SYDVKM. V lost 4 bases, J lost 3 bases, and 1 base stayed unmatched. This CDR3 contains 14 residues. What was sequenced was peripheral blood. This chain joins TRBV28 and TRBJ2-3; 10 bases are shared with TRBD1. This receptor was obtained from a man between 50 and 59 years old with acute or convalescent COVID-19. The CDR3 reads CASSSDRGTDTQYF. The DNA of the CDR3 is TGTGCCAGCAGTTCGGACAGGGGGACAGATACGCAGTATTTT.